This paragraph reports one T cell receptor (beta chain). Its antigen is as yet unknown. The data stem from a study of blood T cells in healthy people across ages. Broader study findings: A roughly linear age-dependent decrease characterized TCR beta diversity per million T cells.

Using a J-beta primer mix together with a sample-barcoded 5' primer, a second PCR was run for roughly 6 to 12 cycles. TCRdb redid the calling of the 5' RACE reads with MiXCR, one entry per CDR3 protein. The sample carries about 800,000 distinct CDR3 sequences, around half recorded once. This CDR3 has 12 residues. V dropped 5 bases and J dropped 6 bases, with 10 bases sitting between them. The germline gives CDR1 MDHEN, CDR2 SYDVKM. There were healthy Caucasian individuals from Russia, aged roughly 6 to 100, serving as donors. It was 8 to 10 milliliters of peripheral blood that were drawn from each donor.

Sequencing used blood. The receptor was isolated from an elderly man in good health. The gene calls are TRBV28 and TRBJ1-1; D might be TRBD1 (5 bases). CDR3 residues: CASSPRTPEAFF. In nucleotides, the CDR3 is TGTGCCAGCAGTCCCCGGACACCTGAAGCTTTCTTT. The full variable domain, its missing parts supplied by reference TRBV28 and TRBJ1-1, is DVKVTQSSRYLVKRTGEKVFLECVQDMDHENMFWYRQDPGLGLRLIYFSYDVKMKEKGDIPEGYSVSREKKERFSLILESASTNQTSMYLCASSPRTPEAFFGQGTRLTVV.